The entry below gives a single T cell receptor (beta chain) sequence along with its context. Antigen specificity is unknown. The investigators amplified TCR beta CDR3 regions from RNA transcripts. Initially, a first-round RT-PCR of the TCR CDR3 employed the HTBI primer set. TCRdb called the multiplex PCR reads again in MiXCR, with one record for every CDR3 protein. In the table there are approximately 200,000 distinct CDR3 sequences, around 19% of which are singletons. This sample was included in a study of T cells in Graves' hyperthyroidism and ophthalmopathy. Findings and limits, study-wide: Blood also carried most thyroid clonotypes expanded above 0.001.

Germline assignment: CDR1 DFQATT and CDR2 SNEGSKA (reference sequence). The CDR3 length is 12 residues. V shed 6 bases and J shed 4 bases, with 9 bases lying between them. Stable disease denoted Graves' hyperthyroidism without ophthalmopathy progression within 18 months. Sample: blood. The source is a man aged 40-49 years with Graves' hyperthyroidism. The J gene is TRBJ2-2, the V gene TRBV20-1, with D possibly matching TRBD1 (5 bases). As DNA, the CDR3 is TGCAGTGCCCCGGACATCACCGGGGAGCTGTTTTTT. It codes for CSAPDITGELFF.